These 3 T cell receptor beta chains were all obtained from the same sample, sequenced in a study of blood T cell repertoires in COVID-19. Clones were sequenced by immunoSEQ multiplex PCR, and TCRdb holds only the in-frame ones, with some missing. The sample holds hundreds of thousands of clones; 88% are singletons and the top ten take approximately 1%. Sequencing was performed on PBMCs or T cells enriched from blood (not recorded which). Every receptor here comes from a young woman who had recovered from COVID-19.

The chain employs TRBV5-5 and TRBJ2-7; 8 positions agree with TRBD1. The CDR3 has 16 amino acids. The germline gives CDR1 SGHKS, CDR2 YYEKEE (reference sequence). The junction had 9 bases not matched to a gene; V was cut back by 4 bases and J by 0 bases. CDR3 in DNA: TGTGCCAGCAGCCCATGGGACAGGCGAGCCTCCTACGAGCAGTACTTC. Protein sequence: CASSPWDRRASYEQYF.

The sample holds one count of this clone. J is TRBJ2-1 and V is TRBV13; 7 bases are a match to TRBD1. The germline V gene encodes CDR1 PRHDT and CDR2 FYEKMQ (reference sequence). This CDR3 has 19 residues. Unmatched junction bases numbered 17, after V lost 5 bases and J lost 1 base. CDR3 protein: CASSPPQGENTRSYNEQFF. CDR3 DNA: TGTGCCAGCAGCCCTCCCCAGGGGGAGAATACTAGGTCCTACAATGAGCAGTTCTTC.

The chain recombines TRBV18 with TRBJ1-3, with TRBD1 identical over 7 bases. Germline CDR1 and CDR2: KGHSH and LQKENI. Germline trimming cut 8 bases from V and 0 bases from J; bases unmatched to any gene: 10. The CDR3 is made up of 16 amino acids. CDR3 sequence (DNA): TGTGCCAGCGACAGCCCGGGACAGAGCTCTGGAAACACCATATATTTT. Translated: CASDSPGQSSGNTIYF.